This TCR beta chain was identified in a study of a mutant IDH1 vaccine in newly diagnosed glioma. Study information: Treated patients were roughly 60% male, roughly 40% female, mean age approximately 40 years. It was at week 35 that visit V12 occurred, and at week 47 that visit V13 did.

As regards this clone: The antigen is undetermined.

Assay used: immunoSEQ multiplex PCR; TCRdb lists only in-frame clones, some missing. Found here are around 30,000 clones, 85% to 90% of them singletons; the top ten hold approximately 12%. Unmatched junction bases numbered 8, after V lost 5 bases and J lost 3 bases. The germline gives CDR1 SGHVS, CDR2 FQNEAQ. This CDR3 region has 15 residues. Time point specified: week 47, end of study. In the vaccine, a single dose held 300 ug of the mutant IDH1 20-mer peptide, along with topical imiquimod. Here the sequenced sample was PBMCs, taken from a glioma patient whose treatment included an IDH1 peptide vaccine. The TCR was taken from a woman aged 30 to 39 with glioma. The rearrangement uses TRBV7-8 and TRBJ1-1, with TRBD1 matching 8 bases. CDR3 amino acids: CASSPRGPGDTEAFF. The CDR3 region has the DNA TGTGCCAGCAGCCCCAGGGGGCCGGGGGACACTGAAGCTTTCTTT.